This T cell receptor beta chain came from a study of T cell responses to AZD1222 COVID-19 vaccine. The study's findings and limits: The study reported that nearly half of spike-specific TCRs target unmutated variant regions. Along spike, vaccine-associated CD4 TCRs were found throughout, with dominance at 160-218 and 743-854.

CDR1 SNHLY and CDR2 FYNNEI come from the germline V gene. The CDR3 has 13 amino acids. Trimming took 6 bases from V and 7 from J, leaving 15 bases between them. Clones were sequenced by immunoSEQ multiplex PCR, and TCRdb holds only the in-frame ones, with some missing. The sample holds 150,000 to 200,000 clones, just under 95% seen once. In this sample, this clone turned up once. The antigen is not known. The gene calls are TRBV2 and TRBJ1-2; possibly TRBD1 for D (6 bases). The receptor was derived from an adult in good health. The material was peripheral blood, obtained on day 0 of AZD1222 vaccination. CDR3 in DNA: TGTGCCAGCAGAACGACAGGCGGGGTTGGCTACACCTTC. Translated, it gives CASRTTGGVGYTF.